Listed below are T cell receptor beta chains from one sample, sequenced in a study of technical replicates of blood from a few donors. This table comes from immunoSEQ multiplex PCR, and its TCRdb copy is limited to in-frame clones, with some not included. The sample lists tens of thousands of clones; 94% were seen once. The material sequenced was T cells isolated from PBMCs. The source is a human donor in good health. Each CDR3 is given with its conserved first and last residue. Fields, in order: V gene, D gene, J gene, clone size, CDR3 DNA, CDR3 protein. A D gene is named only where the DNA matches it firmly. A row's size may be missing; if present it is once, few, many or a size class.

>TRBV5-1|.|TRBJ2-6|.
TGCGCCAGCAGCTTGGTGTTGGGGCCCTCTGGGGCCAACGTCCTGACTTTC
CASSLVLGPSGANVLTF
>TRBV6-5|.|TRBJ2-1|.
TGTGCCAGCAGTTATTCGGGACAATCCTTTGAGCAGTTCTTC
CASSYSGQSFEQFF
>TRBV5-1|TRBD2|TRBJ2-4|.
TGCGCCAGCAGCTTGAGCAGGGAGGGAAACATTCAGTACTTC
CASSLSREGNIQYF
>TRBV2|.|TRBJ1-3|once
TGTGCCAGCACCCCCACAGGGCCTGGAAACACCATATATTTT
CASTPTGPGNTIYF
>TRBV4-1|TRBD2|TRBJ2-7|.
TGCGCCAGCAGCCAAGCAGCGGGGGCCTCCGAGCAGTACTTC
CASSQAAGASEQYF
>TRBV5-1|TRBD2|TRBJ2-4|.
TGCGCCAGCAGCTTGTATGGGGGACTATCAAACATTCAGTACTTC
CASSLYGGLSNIQYF
>TRBV6-5|TRBD1|TRBJ2-7|.
TGTGCCAGCAGTTACCGGGACAGCTTCTCCTACGAGCAGTACTTC
CASSYRDSFSYEQYF
>TRBV5-1|.|TRBJ2-7|.
TGCGCCAGCAACCAGGACACCGGCTCCTACGAGCAGTACTTC
CASNQDTGSYEQYF
>TRBV2|.|TRBJ2-5|.
TGTGCCAGCAGCCAAGTAGAGGGAATCTCCTTTGAGACCCAGTACTTC
CASSQVEGISFETQYF
>TRBV18|.|TRBJ2-7|.
TGTGCCAGCTCACCCTCCTCCGGGACTGGCTCCTCCTACGAGCAGTACTTC
CASSPSSGTGSSYEQYF
>TRBV10-1|.|TRBJ1-1|.
TGCGCCAGCAGTGAGGATCGGGGGAAGCCTGAAGCTTTCTTT
CASSEDRGKPEAFF
>TRBV27|.|TRBJ2-1|.
TGTGCCAGCACTCAGGCGTGGCACAATGAGCAGTTCTTC
CASTQAWHNEQFF
>TRBV19|TRBD1|TRBJ2-3|.
TGTGCCAGTAGTATCCAGGGGGCGGCAGATACGCAGTATTTT
CASSIQGAADTQYF
>TRBV19|TRBD1|TRBJ1-5|.
TGTGCCAGTACCGGACAGACAGGGCCGAATCAGCCCCAGCATTTT
CASTGQTGPNQPQHF
>TRBV27|TRBD2|TRBJ2-1|.
TGTGCCAGCAGGCGCACTAGCGGGGGGTCCTATGAGCAGTTCTTC
CASRRTSGGSYEQFF